Listed here are 3 T cell receptor beta chains from one sample, sequenced in a study of control samples from healthy donors and cancer patients. Libraries were prepared by immunoSEQ multiplex PCR; TCRdb keeps only in-frame clonotypes and omits some of them. This table has 150,000 to 200,000 clones, around 90% appearing once. Sequencing input: blood. The receptor source for this set is a man aged 18 to 29 in good health.

The chain employs TRBV7-9 and TRBJ2-1; the D is unclear. V lost 4 bases to trimming and J lost 4 bases, with 11 bases between them. This CDR3 comprises 14 residues. Germline-derived CDR1 and CDR2 are SEHNR and FQNEAQ (reference sequence). CDR3 protein: CASSSHQEYNEQFF. Here the CDR3 DNA reads TGTGCCAGCAGCTCACACCAGGAGTACAATGAGCAGTTCTTC. The full variable domain, with the rest looked up from reference TRBV7-9 and TRBJ2-1, is DTGVSQNPRHKITKRGQNVTFRCDPISEHNRLYWYRQTLGQGPEFLTYFQNEAQLEKSRLLSDRFSAERPKGSFSTLEIQRTEQGDSAMYLCASSSHQEYNEQFFGPGTRLTVL.

V and J are TRBV5-1 and TRBJ2-3, with 7 bases that match TRBD1. Germline loops: CDR1 SGHRS, CDR2 YFSETQ. The CDR3 extends over 14 amino acids. V was pared by 3 bases and J by 0 bases, with 1 base of the junction left unmatched. The CDR3 bases are TGCGCCAGCAGCTCACAGGGGAGCACAGATACGCAGTATTTT. Translation gives CASSSQGSTDTQYF.

This chain uses TRBV7-9 with TRBJ2-2, with a possible D match to TRBD1 (5 bases). Between the trimmed V and J ends, which lost 3 bases and 6 bases, there was a span of 17 bases. CDR1 is SEHNR, CDR2 FQNEAQ, per germline (reference sequence). The CDR3 sequence is 16 residues long. The CDR3 bases are TGTGCCAGCAGCTTGTTACAGGTATCAGGAGCCGGGGAGCTGTTTTTT. It encodes CASSLLQVSGAGELFF.